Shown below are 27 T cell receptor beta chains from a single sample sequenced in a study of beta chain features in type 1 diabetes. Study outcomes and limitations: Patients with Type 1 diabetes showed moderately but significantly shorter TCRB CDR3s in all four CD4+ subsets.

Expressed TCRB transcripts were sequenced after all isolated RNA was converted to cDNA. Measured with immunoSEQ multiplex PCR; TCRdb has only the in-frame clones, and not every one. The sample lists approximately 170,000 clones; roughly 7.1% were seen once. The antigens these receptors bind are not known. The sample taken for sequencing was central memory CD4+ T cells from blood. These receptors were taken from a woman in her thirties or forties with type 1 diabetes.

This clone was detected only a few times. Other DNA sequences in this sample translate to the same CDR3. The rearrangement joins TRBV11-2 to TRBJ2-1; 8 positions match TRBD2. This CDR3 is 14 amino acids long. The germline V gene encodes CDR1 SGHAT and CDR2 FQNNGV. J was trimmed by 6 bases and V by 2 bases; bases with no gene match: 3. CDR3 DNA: TGTGCCAGCAGCTTAACTAGCGGCTCCAATGAGCAGTTCTTC. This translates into CASSLTSGSNEQFF.

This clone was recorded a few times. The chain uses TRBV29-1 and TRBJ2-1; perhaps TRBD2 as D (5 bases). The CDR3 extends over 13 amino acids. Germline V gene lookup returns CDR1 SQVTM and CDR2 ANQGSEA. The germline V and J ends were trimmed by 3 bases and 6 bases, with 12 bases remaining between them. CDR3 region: CSVDGLRSNEQFF. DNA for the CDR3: TGCAGCGTTGATGGACTTCGCTCCAATGAGCAGTTCTTC.

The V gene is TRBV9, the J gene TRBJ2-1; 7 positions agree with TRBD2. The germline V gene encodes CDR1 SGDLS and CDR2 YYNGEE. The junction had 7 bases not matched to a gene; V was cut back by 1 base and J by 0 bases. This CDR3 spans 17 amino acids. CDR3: CASSVSSSGRSYNEQFF. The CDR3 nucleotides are TGTGCCAGCAGCGTATCTAGTAGCGGGCGCTCCTACAATGAGCAGTTCTTC.

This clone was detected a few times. The CDR3 DNA sequence: TGTGCCAGCAGCTATCGGACAGCCTCCTATAATTCACCCCTCCACTTT. Encoded protein: CASSYRTASYNSPLHF. This chain uses TRBV28 with TRBJ1-6, with D perhaps matching TRBD1 (6 bases). Per the germline V gene, CDR1 is MDHEN and CDR2 is SYDVKM. CDR3 length equals 16 residues. V was cut by 6 bases and J by 0 bases, with 12 bases left in between.

As DNA, the CDR3 is TGTGCCAGCAGCGATGACTTAACAAGCGGAAACACCATATATTTT. Its translation: CASSDDLTSGNTIYF. The chain links TRBV9 to TRBJ1-3; D remains ambiguous. The CDR3 length is 15 residues. V shed 3 bases and J shed 4 bases, with 14 bases lying between them. Looked up from germline, CDR1 is SGDLS and CDR2 is YYNGEE.

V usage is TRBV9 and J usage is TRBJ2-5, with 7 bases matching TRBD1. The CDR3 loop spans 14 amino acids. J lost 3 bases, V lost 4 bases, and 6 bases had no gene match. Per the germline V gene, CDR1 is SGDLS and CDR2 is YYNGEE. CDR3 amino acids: CASSPWDSKETQYF. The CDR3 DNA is TGTGCCAGCAGCCCTTGGGACAGCAAAGAGACCCAGTACTTC.

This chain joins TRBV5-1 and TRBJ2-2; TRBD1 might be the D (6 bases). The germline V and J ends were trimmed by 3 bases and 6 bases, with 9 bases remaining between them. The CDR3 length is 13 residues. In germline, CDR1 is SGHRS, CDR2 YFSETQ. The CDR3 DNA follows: TGCGCCAGCAGCTCGCAGGGGCCCGGGGAGCTGTTTTTT. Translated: CASSSQGPGELFF. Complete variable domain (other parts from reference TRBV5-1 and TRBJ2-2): KAGVTQTPRYLIKTRGQQVTLSCSPISGHRSVSWYQQTPGQGLQFLFEYFSETQRNKGNFPGRFSGRQFSNSRSEMNVSTLELGDSALYLCASSSQGPGELFFGEGSRLTVL.

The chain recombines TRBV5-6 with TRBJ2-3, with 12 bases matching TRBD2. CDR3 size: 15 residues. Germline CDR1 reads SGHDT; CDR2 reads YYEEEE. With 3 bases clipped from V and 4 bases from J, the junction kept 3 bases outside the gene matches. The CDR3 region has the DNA TGTGCCAGCAGCTCTAGCGGGGGGGCCGCAGATACGCAGTATTTT. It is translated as CASSSSGGAADTQYF.

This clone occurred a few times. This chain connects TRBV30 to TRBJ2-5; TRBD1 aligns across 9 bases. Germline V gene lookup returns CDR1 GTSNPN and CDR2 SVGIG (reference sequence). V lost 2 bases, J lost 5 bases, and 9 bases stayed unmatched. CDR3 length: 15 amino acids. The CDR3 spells CAWSLGTGLLETQYF. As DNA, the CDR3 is TGTGCCTGGAGTCTCGGGACAGGGCTCCTGGAGACCCAGTACTTC. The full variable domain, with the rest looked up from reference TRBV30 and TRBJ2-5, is SQTIHQWPATLVQPVGSPLSLECTVEGTSNPNLYWYRQAAGRGLQLLFYSVGIGQISSEVPQNLSASRPQDRQFILSSKKLLLSDSGFYLCAWSLGTGLLETQYFGPGTRLLVL.

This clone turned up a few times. CDR3: CASSQESSGRARSEQYF. CDR3 DNA sequence: TGCGCCAGCAGCCAAGAATCTAGCGGGAGGGCCAGGAGCGAGCAGTACTTC. The rearrangement links TRBV4-3 to TRBJ2-7, with TRBD2 matching 12 bases. Trimming cost V 0 bases and J 6 bases; bases outside gene matches: 9. The CDR3 is made up of 17 amino acids. CDR1 and CDR2 from the germline V gene are LGHNA and YSLEER.

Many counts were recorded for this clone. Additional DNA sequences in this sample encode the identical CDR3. CDR3 sequence (DNA): TGCAGCGCCGGACAGGGGAACACTGAAGCTTTCTTT. Its translation: CSAGQGNTEAFF. The chain links TRBV29-1 to TRBJ1-1; 8 bases match TRBD1. The CDR3 loop spans 12 amino acids. With V trimmed by 7 bases and J by 1 base, 2 bases remained unmatched. Germline CDR1 is SQVTM and CDR2 is ANQGSEA.

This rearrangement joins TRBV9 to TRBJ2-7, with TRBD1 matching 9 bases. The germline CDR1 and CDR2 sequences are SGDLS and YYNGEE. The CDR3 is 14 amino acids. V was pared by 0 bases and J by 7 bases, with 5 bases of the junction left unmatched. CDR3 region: CASSVDTGGWEQYF. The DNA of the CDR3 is TGTGCCAGCAGCGTAGACACAGGGGGCTGGGAGCAGTACTTC.

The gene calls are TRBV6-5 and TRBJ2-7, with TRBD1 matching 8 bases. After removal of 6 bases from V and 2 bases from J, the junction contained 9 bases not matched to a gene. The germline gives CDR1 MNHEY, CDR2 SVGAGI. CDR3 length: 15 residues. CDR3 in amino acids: CASRLPGQGAYEQYF. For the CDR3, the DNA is TGTGCCAGCAGACTACCCGGACAGGGCGCCTACGAGCAGTACTTC.

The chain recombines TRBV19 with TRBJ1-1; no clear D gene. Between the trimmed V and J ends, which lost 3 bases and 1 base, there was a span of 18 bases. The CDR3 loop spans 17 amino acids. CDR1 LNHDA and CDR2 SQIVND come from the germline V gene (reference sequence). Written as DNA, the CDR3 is TGTGCCAGTAGTATCGGGAGGAGAACTACGAAGAACACTGAAGCTTTCTTT. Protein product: CASSIGRRTTKNTEAFF.

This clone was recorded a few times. As DNA, the CDR3 is TGTGCCAGCAGCCAAGGGGCGACAGGGTCTGGTGATGAGCAGTTCTTC. It specifies CASSQGATGSGDEQFF. This rearrangement joins TRBV4-2 to TRBJ2-1, with 7 bases lining up with TRBD1. This CDR3 contains 16 residues. V trimming: 1 base; J trimming: 8 bases; junction bases outside the gene matches: 11. Germline CDR1 LGHNA, CDR2 YNFKEQ.

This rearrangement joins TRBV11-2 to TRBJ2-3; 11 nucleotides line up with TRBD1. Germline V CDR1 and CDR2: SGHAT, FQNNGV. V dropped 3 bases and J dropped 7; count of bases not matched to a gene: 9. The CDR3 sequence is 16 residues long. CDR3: CASSLARDRGGHTQYF. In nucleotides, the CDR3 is TGTGCCAGCAGCTTGGCCCGGGACAGGGGGGGACATACGCAGTATTTT.

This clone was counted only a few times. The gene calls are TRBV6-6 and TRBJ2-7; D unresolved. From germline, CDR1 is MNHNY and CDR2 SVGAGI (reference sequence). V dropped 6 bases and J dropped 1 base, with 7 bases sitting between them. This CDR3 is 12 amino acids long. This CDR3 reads CASRESSYEQYF. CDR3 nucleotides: TGTGCCAGCAGGGAGAGTTCCTACGAGCAGTACTTC.

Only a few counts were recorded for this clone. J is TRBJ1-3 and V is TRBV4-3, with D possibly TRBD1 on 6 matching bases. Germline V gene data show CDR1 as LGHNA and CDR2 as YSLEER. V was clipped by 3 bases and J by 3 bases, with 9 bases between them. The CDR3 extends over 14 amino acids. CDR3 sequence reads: CASSHTGRGNTIYF. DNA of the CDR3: TGCGCCAGCAGCCATACAGGGCGTGGAAACACCATATATTTT.

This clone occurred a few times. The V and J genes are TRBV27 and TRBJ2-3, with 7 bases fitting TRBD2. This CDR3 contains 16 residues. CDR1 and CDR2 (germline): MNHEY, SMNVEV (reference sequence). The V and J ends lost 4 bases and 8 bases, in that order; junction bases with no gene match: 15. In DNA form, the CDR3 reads TGTGCCAGCAGTTCAGTTGGGGCGGGAGAAGCGTCTACGCAGTATTTT. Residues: CASSSVGAGEASTQYF.

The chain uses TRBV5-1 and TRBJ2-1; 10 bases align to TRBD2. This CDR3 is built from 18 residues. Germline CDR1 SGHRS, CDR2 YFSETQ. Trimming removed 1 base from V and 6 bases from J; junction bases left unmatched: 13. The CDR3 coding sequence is TGCGCCAGCAGCTTGTCCGTATCTAGCGGGGGACCCGTCAATGAGCAGTTCTTC. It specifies CASSLSVSSGGPVNEQFF.

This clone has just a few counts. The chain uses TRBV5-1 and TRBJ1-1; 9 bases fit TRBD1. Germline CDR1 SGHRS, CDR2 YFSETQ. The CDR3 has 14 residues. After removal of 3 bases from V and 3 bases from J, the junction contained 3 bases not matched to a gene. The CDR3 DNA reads TGCGCCAGCAGCTGGGGGGACAGGGACACTGAAGCTTTCTTT. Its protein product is CASSWGDRDTEAFF.

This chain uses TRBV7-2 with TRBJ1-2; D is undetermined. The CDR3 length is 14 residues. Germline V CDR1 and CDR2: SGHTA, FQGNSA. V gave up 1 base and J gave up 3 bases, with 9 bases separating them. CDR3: CASSLGTSYYGYTF. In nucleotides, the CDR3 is TGTGCCAGCAGCTTAGGGACTTCCTACTATGGCTACACCTTC.

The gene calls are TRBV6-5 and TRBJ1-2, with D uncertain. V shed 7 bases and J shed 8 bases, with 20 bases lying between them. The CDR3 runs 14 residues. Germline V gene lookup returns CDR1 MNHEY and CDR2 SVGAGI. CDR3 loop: CASTTSGRSGGYTF. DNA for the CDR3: TGTGCCAGCACCACCTCTGGCAGGTCGGGAGGCTACACCTTC.

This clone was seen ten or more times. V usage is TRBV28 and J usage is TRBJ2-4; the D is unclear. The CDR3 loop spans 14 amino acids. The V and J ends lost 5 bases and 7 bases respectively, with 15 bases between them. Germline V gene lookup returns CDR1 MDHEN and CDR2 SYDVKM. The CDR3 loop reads CASSTAEVGNIQYF. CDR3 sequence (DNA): TGTGCCAGCAGTACCGCAGAGGTAGGCAACATTCAGTACTTC.

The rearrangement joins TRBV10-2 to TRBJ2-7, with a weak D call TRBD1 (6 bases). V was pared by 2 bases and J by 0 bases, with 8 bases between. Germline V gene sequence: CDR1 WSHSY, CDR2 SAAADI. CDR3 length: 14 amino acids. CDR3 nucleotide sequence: TGCGCCAGCAGTGAGAGGACAGTCTCCTACGAGCAGTACTTC. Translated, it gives CASSERTVSYEQYF.

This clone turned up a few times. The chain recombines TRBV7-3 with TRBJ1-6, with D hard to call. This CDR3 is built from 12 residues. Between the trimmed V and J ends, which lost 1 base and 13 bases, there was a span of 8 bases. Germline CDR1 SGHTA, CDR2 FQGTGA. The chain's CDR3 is CASSLKPVPLHF. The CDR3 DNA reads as TGTGCCAGCAGCTTAAAACCGGTCCCCCTCCACTTT.

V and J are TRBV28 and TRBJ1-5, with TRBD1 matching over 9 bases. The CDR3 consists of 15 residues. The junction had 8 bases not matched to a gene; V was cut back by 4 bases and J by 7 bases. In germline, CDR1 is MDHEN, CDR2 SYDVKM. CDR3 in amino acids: CASSWGQGDTQPQHF. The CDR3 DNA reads TGTGCCAGCAGTTGGGGACAGGGAGACACCCAGCCCCAGCATTTT.